This is a list of T cell receptor beta chains from one sample in a study of PD-L1 blockade in urothelial cancer. Profiling relied on immunoSEQ multiplex PCR, and the TCRdb table lists in-frame clones only, not all of them. The sample includes around 93,000 clones, over 80% seen only once; the top ten take roughly 8%. The material was PBMCs, obtained around atezolizumab (anti-PD-L1) treatment. The receptors come from a man aged 65 to 85 with urothelial cancer. Both conserved end residues are part of each CDR3. Each record gives: V gene, D gene, J gene, clone size, CDR3 DNA, CDR3 protein. The D gene is left open where the match is weak. Clone size is not always given. Where it is, it says once, few, many or a class for expanded clones.

TRBV6-5	TRBD2	TRBJ2-1	-	TGTGCCAGCAGTTACTCGACGGGAGGGCGATACAATGAGCAGTTCTTC	CASSYSTGGRYNEQFF
TRBV5-1	TRBD2	TRBJ2-7	-	TGCGCCAGCAGCCCCACGGTGTGGGAGGGGAGATTTTACGAGCAGTACTTC	CASSPTVWEGRFYEQYF
TRBV2	-	TRBJ1-3	once	TGTGCCAGCAGTGATGTGGGGCAGTCTCTCTCTGGAAACACCATATATTTT	CASSDVGQSLSGNTIYF
TRBV6-5	TRBD1	TRBJ1-1	-	TGTGCCAGCAGTTCCAGGGGGCCCTCCGTTGAAGCTTTCTTT	CASSSRGPSVEAFF
TRBV7-9	-	TRBJ2-3	-	TGTGCCAGCAGCCCCGATCATTTCCTACGAACAGATACGCAGTATTTT	CASSPDHFLRTDTQYF
TRBV30	-	TRBJ1-5	-	TGTGCCTGGAGCCCCGGGGAGGGCAATCAGCCCCAGCATTTT	CAWSPGEGNQPQHF
TRBV25-1	-	TRBJ1-1	-	TGTGCCAGCAGTGAATATCGGGGAGCCAACACTGAAGCTTTCTTT	CASSEYRGANTEAFF
TRBV4-2	TRBD2	TRBJ2-3	-	TGTGCCAGCAGCCAACTTAAGGCAGAGCGGGAGGGTGGAGATACGCAGTATTTT	CASSQLKAEREGGDTQYF
TRBV7-3	-	TRBJ2-5	-	TGTGCCAGCAGCTTGGACTTGGCCGAGACCCAGTACTTC	CASSLDLAETQYF
TRBV7-3	-	TRBJ2-5	-	TGTGCCAGCAGCTTAGAGGGATCGTCGTATGAGACCCAGTACTTC	CASSLEGSSYETQYF
TRBV5-4	TRBD1	TRBJ1-2	-	TGTGCCAGCAGCTTGGGACAGGGGGACGCCTATGGCTACACCTTC	CASSLGQGDAYGYTF
TRBV19	TRBD1	TRBJ2-3	-	TGTGCCAGTACGCTCGGACAGGGCGGAGATACGCAGTATTTT	CASTLGQGGDTQYF
TRBV27	TRBD1	TRBJ1-1	-	TGTGCCAGCAGTTTCGCGACAGGGGGGGGGACTGAAGCTTTCTTT	CASSFATGGGTEAFF
TRBV5-4	-	TRBJ2-7	-	TGTGCCAGCAGCTTGGAAACAGGGATGTCCTACGAGCAGTACTTC	CASSLETGMSYEQYF
TRBV25-1	-	TRBJ2-5	-	TGTGCCAGCAGTGAATATCTCGGGACTCAGCAAGAGACCCAGTACTTC	CASSEYLGTQQETQYF
TRBV9	-	TRBJ2-1	-	TGTGCCAGCAGCGTAGTGGAGGGCCTCCATGAGCAGTTCTTC	CASSVVEGLHEQFF
TRBV5-1	TRBD2	TRBJ2-3	-	TGCGCCAGCAGCTTGGGACTAGCGGGAGCGGCAGATACGCAGTATTTT	CASSLGLAGAADTQYF
TRBV29-1	-	TRBJ1-1	-	TGCAGCGTGGATGCCGGGACAAAAATGAACACTGAAGCTTTCTTT	CSVDAGTKMNTEAFF
TRBV6-1	TRBD2	TRBJ2-3	-	TGTGCCAGCGCGGGGACTAGCTCCCCCCAAGATACGCAGTATTTT	CASAGTSSPQDTQYF